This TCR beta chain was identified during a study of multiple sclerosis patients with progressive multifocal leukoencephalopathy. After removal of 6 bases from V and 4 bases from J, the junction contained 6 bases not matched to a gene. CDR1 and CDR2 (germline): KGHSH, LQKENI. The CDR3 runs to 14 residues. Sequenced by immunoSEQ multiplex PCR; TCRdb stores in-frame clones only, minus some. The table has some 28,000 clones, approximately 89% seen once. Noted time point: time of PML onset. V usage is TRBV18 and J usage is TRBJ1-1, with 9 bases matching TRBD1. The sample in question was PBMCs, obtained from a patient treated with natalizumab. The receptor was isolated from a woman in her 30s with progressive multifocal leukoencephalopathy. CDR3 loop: CASSRDRAGTEAFF. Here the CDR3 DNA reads TGTGCCAGCTCGCGGGACAGGGCGGGCACTGAAGCTTTCTTT.